A single sample is the source of the 18 T cell receptor beta chains below, sequenced in a study of blood T cell repertoires in COVID-19. Method: immunoSEQ multiplex PCR; TCRdb's copy keeps in-frame clones and lacks some. The sample carries approximately 290,000 clones, roughly 88% recorded once. Specimen: PBMCs or T cells enriched from blood (not recorded which). The receptors here all came from a woman aged 30 to 39 who had recovered from COVID-19.

This chain uses TRBV7-9 with TRBJ2-1, with 9 bases lining up with TRBD1. This CDR3 comprises 15 residues. V shed 5 bases, J shed 6 bases, and the junction held 8 bases outside the gene matches. Germline V gene data show CDR1 as SEHNR and CDR2 as FQNEAQ (reference sequence). The CDR3 nucleotides read TGTGCCAGCAGCCGCCGGGACAGGGACGGCAATGAGCAGTTCTTC. This codes for CASSRRDRDGNEQFF.

V is TRBV6-5 and J is TRBJ1-2, with D unresolved. CDR1 MNHEY and CDR2 SVGAGI come from the germline V gene. Trimming shortened V by 0 bases and J by 0 bases, and 8 bases separated the two germline ends. This CDR3 comprises 15 residues. The CDR3 nucleotides read TGTGCCAGCAGTTACTCGACACGGACTAACTATGGCTACACCTTC. It specifies CASSYSTRTNYGYTF.

The rearrangement joins TRBV6-5 to TRBJ2-2; D might be TRBD2 (5 bases). CDR3 size: 13 residues. CDR1 is MNHEY and CDR2 is SVGAGI in the germline V gene. V lost 5 bases and J 5 bases, leaving 9 bases between the germline ends. The CDR3 coding sequence is TGTGCCAGCAGTCGGGGAGAGACCGGGGAGCTGTTTTTT. As protein: CASSRGETGELFF.

J is TRBJ1-6 and V is TRBV6-2 or TRBV6-3; no definite D call. V shed 1 base and J shed 10 bases, with 14 bases lying between them. Germline V gives CDR1 MNHEY, CDR2 SVGEGT. The CDR3 loop spans 15 amino acids. DNA of the CDR3: TGTGCCAGCAGTTACTTTCGGGGAAAAGGCTCACCCCTCCACTTT. As protein: CASSYFRGKGSPLHF.

The chain couples TRBV5-6 to TRBJ1-5; maybe TRBD1 (5 bases). The CDR3 is made up of 17 amino acids. The germline V and J ends were trimmed by 3 bases and 3 bases, with 19 bases remaining between them. Germline-derived CDR1 and CDR2 are SGHDT and YYEEEE. CDR3 in amino acids: CASSSRPIGADNQPQHF. The CDR3 region has the DNA TGTGCCAGCAGCTCACGCCCGATAGGGGCGGACAATCAGCCCCAGCATTTT.

The V call is TRBV10-1, the J call TRBJ2-1, with TRBD2 matching 11 bases. The CDR3 runs to 21 residues. With V trimmed by 0 bases and J by 7 bases, 20 bases remained unmatched. CDR1 WNHNN and CDR2 SYGVQD come from the germline V gene (reference sequence). The CDR3 loop is CASSESKEFPSGGRSSNEQFF. The DNA of the CDR3 is TGCGCCAGCAGTGAGTCTAAGGAATTTCCTAGCGGGGGGAGGAGTAGTAATGAGCAGTTCTTC.

V usage is TRBV12-3 or TRBV12-4 and J usage is TRBJ2-2; D gene uncertain. Deletions cut 3 bases from V and 3 bases from J, with 2 bases between. The CDR3 loop spans 12 amino acids. Written as DNA, the CDR3 is TGTGCCAGCAGTTTCGACACCGGGGAGCTGTTTTTT. Translated, it gives CASSFDTGELFF.

In DNA, the CDR3 is TGTGCCAGGGGAGTAGGGGGACAGGGGACTTATAGCAATCAGCCCCAGCATTTT. Protein sequence: CARGVGGQGTYSNQPQHF. The chain recombines TRBV14 with TRBJ1-5; the match to TRBD1 covers 10 bases. V lost 9 bases, J lost 0 bases, and 14 bases stayed unmatched. Germline V gives CDR1 SGHDN, CDR2 FVKESK. This CDR3 contains 18 residues.

The chain links TRBV11-2 to TRBJ1-1; D might be TRBD1 (5 bases). V was trimmed by 5 bases and J by 5 bases, leaving 15 bases between them. CDR1 and CDR2 from the germline V gene are SGHAT and FQNNGV. The CDR3 spans 14 residues. The CDR3, as DNA: TGTGCCAGCAGCGCAATCGCAGGGATGACTGAAGCTTTCTTT. Protein: CASSAIAGMTEAFF.

The genes are TRBV5-1 and TRBJ1-3; D is unresolved. Germline V gives CDR1 SGHRS, CDR2 YFSETQ. The CDR3 is 16 residues long. V was clipped by 4 bases and J by 4 bases, with 18 bases between them. The CDR3 DNA is TGCGCCAGCAGCCAGACTGGCTTGTTTCCCGGAAACACCATATATTTT. Its protein is CASSQTGLFPGNTIYF.

The chain couples TRBV2 to TRBJ1-1, with D maybe TRBD1 (5 bases). Germline loops: CDR1 SNHLY, CDR2 FYNNEI. The CDR3 totals 11 residues. Trimming removed 8 bases from V and 6 bases from J, with 10 bases in between. In DNA form, the CDR3 reads TGTGCCAGCCGACGGGGGGCTGAAGCTTTCTTT. Translating it yields CASRRGAEAFF.

The V and J genes are TRBV18 and TRBJ2-3; the match to TRBD2 covers 12 bases. In germline, CDR1 is KGHSH, CDR2 LQKENI. The CDR3 loop spans 18 amino acids. J gave up 3 bases and V 2 bases, and 9 bases lay outside the gene matches. The CDR3 here is CASSPLATTSGSTDTQYF. CDR3 sequence (DNA): TGTGCCAGCTCACCATTGGCGACGACTAGCGGGAGTACAGATACGCAGTATTTT.

The V call is TRBV7-9, the J call TRBJ1-6; the match to TRBD1 covers 7 bases. The V and J ends lost 3 bases and 11 bases, in that order; junction bases with no gene match: 19. This CDR3 is 18 amino acids long. CDR1 is SEHNR, CDR2 FQNEAQ, per germline (reference sequence). CDR3 in amino acids: CASSFQNRGPGGWAPLHF. The CDR3 DNA sequence: TGTGCCAGCAGCTTCCAAAACAGGGGACCCGGGGGTTGGGCACCCCTCCACTTT.

This rearrangement joins TRBV2 to TRBJ2-1, with TRBD2 as a possible D gene (5 bases). With 10 bases removed from V and 0 bases from J, the gap between germline ends came to 10 bases. Germline V gene lookup returns CDR1 SNHLY and CDR2 FYNNEI. The CDR3 covers 13 residues. Written as DNA, the CDR3 is TGTGCCATAAGCGGCAGCTCCTACAATGAGCAGTTCTTC. This codes for CAISGSSYNEQFF.

This clone was detected only a few times. This sequence joins TRBV29-1 and TRBJ2-2, with 9 bases fitting TRBD1. The CDR3 loop spans 15 amino acids. The germline V gene encodes CDR1 SQVTM and CDR2 ANQGSEA. Trimming cost V 7 bases and J 1 base; bases outside gene matches: 7. The DNA of the CDR3 is TGCAGCGCAATACAGGGGGCGCGGAACACCGGGGAGCTGTTTTTT. Its translation is CSAIQGARNTGELFF.

The chain is built from TRBV19 and TRBJ1-1; 11 bases are shared with TRBD1. Germline CDR1 and CDR2: LNHDA and SQIVND (reference sequence). J gave up 5 bases and V 1 base, and 3 bases lay outside the gene matches. This CDR3 is built from 15 residues. The CDR3 nucleotides read TGTGCCAGTAGTATAGTACGGGACAGGGGGACTGAAGCTTTCTTT. Its translation is CASSIVRDRGTEAFF.

Written as DNA, the CDR3 is TGTGCCAGCAGCTTAGATCTTAGTAATGCCTACGAGCAGTACTTC. The encoded protein is CASSLDLSNAYEQYF. The V and J genes are TRBV11-2 and TRBJ2-7; no reliable D call. V gave up 0 bases and J gave up 2 bases, with 11 bases separating them. Germline loops: CDR1 SGHAT, CDR2 FQNNGV. The CDR3 length is 15 residues.

The V and J genes are TRBV6-2 or TRBV6-3 and TRBJ1-5; a weak D match, TRBD1 (6 bases). Germline CDR1 is MNHEY and CDR2 is SVGEGT. This CDR3 region has 16 residues. Trimming stripped 2 bases from V and 4 bases from J, with 15 bases between. The CDR3, as DNA: TGTGCCAGCAGTTACCTTAGAGGGGGTAAGAATCAGCCCCAGCATTTT. Protein: CASSYLRGGKNQPQHF.